The present T cell receptor beta chain was sequenced within a study of blood T cell repertoires in COVID-19. Study context: Samples representing acute and convalescent COVID-19 were sourced from the United States, Italy and Spain. Sources were T cells, B-cell-depleted T cells, or PBMCs; the material itself was cDNA or gDNA.

Original data processing: For nucleated cells, counts were estimated from reference gene primer amplification. Some clones are missing from TCRdb's copy, which holds only in-frame ones; the method was immunoSEQ multiplex PCR. The V and J calls and the clone size are those of that table, but D and trimming were determined from the DNA. Among around 260,000 clones listed, approximately 82% were seen once. This clonotype originated in a man between 60 and 70 years old who had recovered from COVID-19. Material for sequencing was peripheral blood.

CDR3 DNA: TGTGCCAGCAGCAAAAATACGGACAGGGGGGACCGGGAGACCCAGTACTTC. Protein product: CASSKNTDRGDRETQYF. This chain uses TRBV21-1 with TRBJ2-5; the table's TRBD1 call for D was not verified on the DNA. TRBV21-1 is termed a pseudogene. The CDR3 has 17 amino acids.